This TCR beta chain was captured in a study of blood T cell repertoires in COVID-19. For the study at large: Donors in the United States, Italy and Spain gave samples during acute or convalescent COVID-19. PBMCs, B-cell-depleted T cells, or T cells provided the cDNA or gDNA that made up the material.

This CDR3 has 14 residues. The V gene lost 5 bases and the J gene lost 4 bases, with 13 bases spanning the gap. In germline, CDR1 is LNHNV, CDR2 YYDKDF (reference sequence). Original data processing: The authors estimated nucleated cell counts from reference gene primer amplification. Sequencing was performed with immunoSEQ multiplex PCR; in TCRdb, only in-frame clones are kept and a portion is missing. The DNA was the basis for D and trimming; V, J and clone size are from that table. This table holds some 130,000 clones, 79% found once. The chain uses TRBV15 and TRBJ2-3; tentative D call: TRBD2 (7 bases). The sample taken for sequencing was peripheral blood. The receptor was derived from a man aged 60-69 years with acute or convalescent COVID-19. In DNA, the CDR3 is TGTGCCACCAGCCGGGGGGCGCCCCCAGATACGCAGTATTTT. It encodes CATSRGAPPDTQYF.